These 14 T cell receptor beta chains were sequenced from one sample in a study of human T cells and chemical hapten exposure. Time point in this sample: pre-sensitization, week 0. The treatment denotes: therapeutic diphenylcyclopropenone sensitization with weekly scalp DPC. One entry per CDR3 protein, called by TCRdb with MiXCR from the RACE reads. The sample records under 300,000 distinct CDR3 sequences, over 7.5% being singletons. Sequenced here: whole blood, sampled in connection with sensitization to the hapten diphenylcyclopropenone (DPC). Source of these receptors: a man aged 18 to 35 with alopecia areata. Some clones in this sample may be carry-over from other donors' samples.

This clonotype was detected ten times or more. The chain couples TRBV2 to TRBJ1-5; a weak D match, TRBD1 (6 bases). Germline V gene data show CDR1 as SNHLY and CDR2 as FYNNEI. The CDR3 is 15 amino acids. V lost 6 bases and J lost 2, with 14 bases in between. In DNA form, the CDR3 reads TGTGCCAGCAGCCCCGGACAGTCGGGCAATCAGCCCCAGCATTTT. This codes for CASSPGQSGNQPQHF.

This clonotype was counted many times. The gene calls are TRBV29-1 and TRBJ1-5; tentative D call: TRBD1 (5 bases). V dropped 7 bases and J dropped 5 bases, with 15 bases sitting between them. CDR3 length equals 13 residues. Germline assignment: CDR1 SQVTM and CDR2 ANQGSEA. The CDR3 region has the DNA TGCAGCGCCGGAACAGGTAGTCATCAGCCCCAGCATTTT. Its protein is CSAGTGSHQPQHF.

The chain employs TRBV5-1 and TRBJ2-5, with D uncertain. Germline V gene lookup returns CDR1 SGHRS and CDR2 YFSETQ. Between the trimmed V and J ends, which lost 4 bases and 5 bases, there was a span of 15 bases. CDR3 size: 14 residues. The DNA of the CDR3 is TGCGCCAGCAGCAATCCAGGTCTGGAGGAGACCCAGTACTTC. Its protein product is CASSNPGLEETQYF.

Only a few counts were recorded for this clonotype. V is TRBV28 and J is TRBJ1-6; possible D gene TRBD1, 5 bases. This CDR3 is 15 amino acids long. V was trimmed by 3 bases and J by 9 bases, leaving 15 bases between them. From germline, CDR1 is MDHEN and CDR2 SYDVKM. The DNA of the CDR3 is TGTGCCAGCAGTTTTAGGGGAAGAGCAGGTTCACCCCTCCACTTT. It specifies CASSFRGRAGSPLHF.

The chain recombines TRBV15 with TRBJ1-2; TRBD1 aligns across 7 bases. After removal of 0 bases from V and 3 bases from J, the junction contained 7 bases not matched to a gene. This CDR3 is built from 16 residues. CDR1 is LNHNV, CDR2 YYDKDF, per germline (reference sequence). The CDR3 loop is CATSRDQRGQDYGYTF. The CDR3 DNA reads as TGTGCCACCAGCAGAGATCAAAGGGGGCAGGACTATGGCTACACCTTC. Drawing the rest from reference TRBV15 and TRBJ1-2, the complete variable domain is DAMVIQNPRYQVTQFGKPVTLSCSQTLNHNVMYWYQQKSSQAPKLLFHYYDKDFNNEADTPDNFQSRRPNTSFCFLDIRSPGLGDTAMYLCATSRDQRGQDYGYTFGSGTRLTVV.

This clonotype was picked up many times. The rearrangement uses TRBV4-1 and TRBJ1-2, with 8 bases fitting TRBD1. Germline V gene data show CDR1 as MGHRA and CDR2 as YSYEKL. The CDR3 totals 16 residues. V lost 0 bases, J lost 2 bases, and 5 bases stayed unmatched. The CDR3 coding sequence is TGCGCCAGCAGCCAAGATCGTTACAGGGGGAACTATGGCTACACCTTC. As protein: CASSQDRYRGNYGYTF.

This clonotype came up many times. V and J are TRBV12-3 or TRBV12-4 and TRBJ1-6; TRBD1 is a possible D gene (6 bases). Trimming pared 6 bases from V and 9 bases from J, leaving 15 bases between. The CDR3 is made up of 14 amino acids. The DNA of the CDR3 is TGTGCCAGCAGCCCGACAGGACCCAGTTCACCCCTCCACTTT. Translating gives CASSPTGPSSPLHF.

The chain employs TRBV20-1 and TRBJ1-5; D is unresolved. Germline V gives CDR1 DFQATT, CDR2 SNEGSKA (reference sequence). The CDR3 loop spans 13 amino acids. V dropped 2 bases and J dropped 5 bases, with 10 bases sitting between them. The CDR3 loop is CSARSLRYQPQHF. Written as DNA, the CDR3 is TGCAGTGCTAGATCCCTACGCTATCAGCCCCAGCATTTT.

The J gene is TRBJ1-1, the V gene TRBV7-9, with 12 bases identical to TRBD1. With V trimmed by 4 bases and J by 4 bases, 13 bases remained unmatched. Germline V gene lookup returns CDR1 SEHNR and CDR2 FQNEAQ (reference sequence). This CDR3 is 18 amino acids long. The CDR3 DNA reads TGTGCCAGCAGCTCCGGGACAGGGGGCGTTAGAATTTCCACTGAAGCTTTCTTT. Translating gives CASSSGTGGVRISTEAFF.

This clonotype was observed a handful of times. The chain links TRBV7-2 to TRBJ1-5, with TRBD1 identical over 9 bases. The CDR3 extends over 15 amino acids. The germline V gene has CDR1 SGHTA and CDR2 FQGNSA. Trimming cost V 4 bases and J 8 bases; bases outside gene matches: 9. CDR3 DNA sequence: TGTGCCAGCAGCTCGAAGACAGGGGGTTTCGAGCCCCAGCATTTT. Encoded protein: CASSSKTGGFEPQHF.

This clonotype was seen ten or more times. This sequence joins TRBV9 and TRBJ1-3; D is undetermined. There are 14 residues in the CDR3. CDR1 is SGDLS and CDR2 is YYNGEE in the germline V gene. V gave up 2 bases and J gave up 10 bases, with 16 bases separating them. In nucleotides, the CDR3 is TGTGCCAGCAGCGTGAGAGAGGAAAAGTTTACCATATATTTT. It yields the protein CASSVREEKFTIYF.

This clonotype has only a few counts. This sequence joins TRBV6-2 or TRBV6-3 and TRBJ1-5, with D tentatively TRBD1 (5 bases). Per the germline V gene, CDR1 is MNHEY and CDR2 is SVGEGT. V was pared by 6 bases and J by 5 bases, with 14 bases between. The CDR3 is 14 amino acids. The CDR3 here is CASRHDSFYQPQHF. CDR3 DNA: TGTGCCAGCAGACACGACAGTTTCTATCAGCCCCAGCATTTT.

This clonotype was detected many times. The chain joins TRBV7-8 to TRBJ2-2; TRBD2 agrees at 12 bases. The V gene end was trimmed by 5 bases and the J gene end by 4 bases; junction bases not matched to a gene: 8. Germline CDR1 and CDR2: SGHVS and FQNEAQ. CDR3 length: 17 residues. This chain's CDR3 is CASSPQLAGGPTGELFF. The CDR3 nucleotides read TGTGCCAGCAGCCCCCAACTAGCGGGGGGACCCACCGGGGAGCTGTTTTTT. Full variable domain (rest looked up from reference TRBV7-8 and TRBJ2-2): GAGVSQSPRYKVAKRGQDVALRCDPISGHVSLFWYQQALGQGPEFLTYFQNEAQLDKSGLPSDRFFAERPEGSVSTLKIQRTQQEDSAVYLCASSPQLAGGPTGELFFGEGSRLTVL.

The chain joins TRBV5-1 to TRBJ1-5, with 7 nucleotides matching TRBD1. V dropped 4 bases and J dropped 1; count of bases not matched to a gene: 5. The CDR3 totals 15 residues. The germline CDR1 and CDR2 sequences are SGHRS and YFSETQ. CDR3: CASSKTGKSNQPQHF. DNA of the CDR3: TGCGCCAGCAGCAAGACAGGGAAGAGCAATCAGCCCCAGCATTTT.